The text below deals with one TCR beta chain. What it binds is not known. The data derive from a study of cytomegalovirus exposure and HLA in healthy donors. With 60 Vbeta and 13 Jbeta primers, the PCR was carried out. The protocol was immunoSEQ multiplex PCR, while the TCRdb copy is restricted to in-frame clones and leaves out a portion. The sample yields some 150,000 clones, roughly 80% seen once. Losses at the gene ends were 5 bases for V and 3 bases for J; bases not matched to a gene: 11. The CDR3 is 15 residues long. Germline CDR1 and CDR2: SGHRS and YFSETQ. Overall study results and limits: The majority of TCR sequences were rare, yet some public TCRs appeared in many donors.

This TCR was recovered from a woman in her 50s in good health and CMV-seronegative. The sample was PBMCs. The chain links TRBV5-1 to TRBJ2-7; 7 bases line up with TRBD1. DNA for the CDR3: TGCGCCAGCAGGGTGGCCGACAGGGCGAACTACGAGCAGTACTTC. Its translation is CASRVADRANYEQYF.